This TCR beta chain comes out of a study of blood T cell repertoires in COVID-19. The data were produced by immunoSEQ multiplex PCR, yet TCRdb's version contains in-frame clones alone and is incomplete. The sample has about 160,000 clones; over 70% are singletons. Germline V lookup: CDR1 SGHKS, CDR2 YYEKEE (reference sequence). The CDR3 totals 17 residues. V was clipped by 0 bases and J by 0 bases, with 13 bases between them. Input material: peripheral blood. This rearrangement joins TRBV5-5 to TRBJ1-3; D remains unclear. The source of this sequence is a woman older than 75 with active or convalescent COVID-19. CDR3 nucleotides: TGTGCCAGCAGCTTGGCCAGCGGGCCCCTCTCTGGAAACACCATATATTTT. As protein: CASSLASGPLSGNTIYF. The full variable domain, its missing parts supplied by reference TRBV5-5 and TRBJ1-3, is DAGVTQSPTHLIKTRGQQVTLRCSPISGHKSVSWYQQVLGQGPQFIFQYYEKEERGRGNFPDRFSARQFPNYSSELNVNALLLGDSALYLCASSLASGPLSGNTIYFGEGSWLTVV.